A single sample is the source of the 24 T cell receptor beta chains below, sequenced in a study of cytomegalovirus exposure and HLA in healthy donors (TCRdb year 2017). The protocol used for the library was the immunoSEQ multiplex PCR assay. The multiplex PCR relied on a mix of 60 forward primers for TCR Vbeta segments and 13 reverse primers for TCR Jbeta segments. As stored in TCRdb, this immuneACCESS dataset retains in-frame rearrangements with V and J assigned. A fraction of the clones does not appear; measured against another copy, unresolved V genes explain less than half of the discrepancy, and the remainder lacks a known reason. For this sample the table gives hundreds of thousands of clones, of which roughly 82% were detected only once. Together, the top ten hold roughly 5.5% of the sample. The source material was PBMCs. These receptors came from a man aged 35 to 55 in good health and CMV-seropositive.

Of note for this clone: This same CDR3 is encoded by further DNA sequences in the sample. The chain uses TRBV19 and TRBJ2-3; weak D call: TRBD2 (6 bases). The V gene lost 3 bases and the J gene lost 0 bases, with 10 bases spanning the gap. The CDR3 sequence is 15 residues long. The germline V gene has CDR1 LNHDA and CDR2 SQIVND (reference sequence). Written as DNA, the CDR3 is TGTGCCAGTAGTATCGGAGGGACTAGCACAGATACGCAGTATTTT. Amino acid sequence: CASSIGGTSTDTQYF.

The chain has TRBV9 and TRBJ2-7; 10 bases match TRBD2. From germline, CDR1 is SGDLS and CDR2 YYNGEE. The V gene end was trimmed by 0 bases and the J gene end by 3 bases; junction bases not matched to a gene: 9. The CDR3 contains 17 residues. The CDR3 DNA follows: TGTGCCAGCAGCGTAGTTATTAGGGCTAGCGGGGGCTACGAGCAGTACGTC. Translation gives CASSVVIRASGGYEQYV.

The J gene is TRBJ2-1, the V gene TRBV7-3, with a weak D call TRBD2 (6 bases). The CDR3 runs to 14 residues. V was clipped by 2 bases and J by 7 bases, with 12 bases between them. Germline CDR1 and CDR2: SGHTA and FQGTGA. CDR3 sequence (DNA): TGTGCCAGCAGCTTATTCCTAGCGCCTAATGAGCAGTTCTTC. It specifies CASSLFLAPNEQFF.

The V call is TRBV4-1, the J call TRBJ2-7; D not certain. The CDR3 is 15 amino acids. V lost 1 base, J lost 2 bases, and 12 bases lay in between. CDR1 and CDR2 from the germline V gene are MGHRA and YSYEKL. The CDR3 DNA reads TGCGCCAGCAGCCAAGGCGCTAGTTCACCCTACGAGCAGTACTTC. Translation: CASSQGASSPYEQYF.

The chain uses TRBV29-1 and TRBJ2-1, with 9 bases fitting TRBD1. The CDR3 is 12 residues long. From germline, CDR1 is SQVTM and CDR2 ANQGSEA. Losses at the gene ends were 7 bases for V and 8 bases for J; bases not matched to a gene: 6. Here the CDR3 DNA reads TGCAGCGCTGACAGGGGGAAGGATGAGCAGTTCTTC. The encoded protein is CSADRGKDEQFF.

J is TRBJ2-3 and V is TRBV11-2; 9 bases line up with TRBD1. Unmatched junction bases numbered 4, after V lost 4 bases and J lost 2 bases. Germline assignment: CDR1 SGHAT and CDR2 FQNNGV. The CDR3 is made up of 15 amino acids. The CDR3 DNA reads TGTGCCAGCAGCTACACAGGGGGCGTCACAGATACGCAGTATTTT. This translates into CASSYTGGVTDTQYF.

The V and J genes are TRBV5-1 and TRBJ1-1; TRBD1 agrees at 8 bases. Germline assignment: CDR1 SGHRS and CDR2 YFSETQ. V shed 0 bases and J 9 bases; nucleotides not matched to a gene: 13. This CDR3 is 16 amino acids long. The CDR3 here is CASSLEWGTGIFQAFF. The CDR3 coding sequence is TGCGCCAGCAGCTTGGAATGGGGGACAGGAATCTTTCAAGCTTTCTTT.

This chain uses TRBV6-1 with TRBJ2-5, with TRBD1 identical over 8 bases. V was clipped by 7 bases and J by 2 bases; unmatched bases: 9. Germline V gene sequence: CDR1 MNHNS, CDR2 SASEGT. This CDR3 is 15 amino acids long. CDR3: CASTTDRGPQETQYF. CDR3 nucleotide sequence: TGTGCCAGCACAACCGACAGGGGTCCTCAAGAGACCCAGTACTTC.

The rearrangement uses TRBV19 and TRBJ1-1; unclear D gene. Germline V gives CDR1 LNHDA, CDR2 SQIVND (reference sequence). The CDR3 runs to 13 residues. The V and J ends lost 7 bases and 0 bases respectively, with 9 bases between them. DNA for the CDR3: TGTGCCAGTACCCAGAATGTGAACACTGAAGCTTTCTTT. The encoded protein is CASTQNVNTEAFF.

This chain links TRBV5-1 with TRBJ2-2, with D possibly being TRBD2 (7 bases). The germline V gene has CDR1 SGHRS and CDR2 YFSETQ. The V gene lost 3 bases and the J gene lost 5 bases, with 17 bases spanning the gap. CDR3 length equals 16 residues. The CDR3 spells CASSWGAGEGTGELFF. The CDR3 DNA is TGCGCCAGCAGCTGGGGGGCGGGAGAAGGAACCGGGGAGCTGTTTTTT.

This chain uses TRBV19 with TRBJ1-5; D is uncertain. The CDR3 sequence is 11 residues long. Germline values: CDR1 LNHDA, CDR2 SQIVND (reference sequence). Between the trimmed V and J ends, which lost 8 bases and 8 bases, there was a span of 10 bases. CDR3 amino acids: CASGLSEPQHF. Written as DNA, the CDR3 is TGTGCCAGTGGACTTTCGGAGCCCCAGCATTTT.

The rearrangement uses TRBV6-5 and TRBJ2-1, with TRBD2 matching 7 bases. The CDR3 has 15 residues. Germline V gives CDR1 MNHEY, CDR2 SVGAGI. V lost 6 bases to trimming and J lost 2 bases; unmatched junction nucleotides: 7. Here the CDR3 reads CASRIQSGTYNEQFF. CDR3 sequence (DNA): TGTGCCAGCAGGATCCAGAGCGGGACCTACAATGAGCAGTTCTTC.

The rearrangement uses TRBV6-5 and TRBJ1-2; no reliable D call. The CDR3 contains 12 residues. The V end lost 6 bases, the J end lost 8 bases, and 13 bases lay between the germline ends. Germline CDR1 MNHEY, CDR2 SVGAGI. CDR3 in amino acids: CASRPSSQGYTF. The CDR3 DNA follows: TGTGCCAGCAGGCCTAGTTCGCAAGGCTACACCTTC.

The chain carries TRBV6-1 and TRBJ2-2; TRBD2 might be the D (6 bases). Looked up from germline, CDR1 is MNHNS and CDR2 is SASEGT. This CDR3 spans 15 amino acids. V was pared by 8 bases and J by 4 bases, with 17 bases between. CDR3 protein: CASRPPGSGTGELFF. DNA of the CDR3: TGTGCCAGCCGCCCTCCCGGGAGTGGCACCGGGGAGCTGTTTTTT.

The gene calls are TRBV9 and TRBJ2-4; the match to TRBD1 covers 11 bases. The CDR3 sequence is 16 residues long. J lost 6 bases, V lost 4 bases, and 9 bases had no gene match. The germline V gene has CDR1 SGDLS and CDR2 YYNGEE. Here the CDR3 DNA reads TGTGCCAGCAGCTCCATCGGGACAGGGGGTTTAAACATTCAGTACTTC. It yields the protein CASSSIGTGGLNIQYF.

The chain is built from TRBV27 and TRBJ2-3; tentative D call: TRBD2 (5 bases). Trimming cost V 6 bases and J 4 bases, with 17 bases left between them. The CDR3 is 15 residues long. Germline assignment: CDR1 MNHEY and CDR2 SMNVEV (reference sequence). This chain's CDR3 is CASSLTLDSSDTQYF. The CDR3 region has the DNA TGTGCCAGCAGCCTAACGTTGGACTCATCAGATACGCAGTATTTT.

The V gene is TRBV6-6, the J gene TRBJ2-5; TRBD1 might be the D (6 bases). V was pared by 2 bases and J by 2 bases, with 6 bases between. CDR1 is MNHNY and CDR2 is SVGAGI in the germline V gene (reference sequence). CDR3 size: 13 residues. The CDR3 sequence is CASSYDRQETQYF. In nucleotides, the CDR3 is TGTGCCAGCAGTTACGACAGGCAAGAGACCCAGTACTTC.

This chain connects TRBV11-1 to TRBJ2-2; D ambiguous. Germline CDR1 SGHAT, CDR2 FQDESV (reference sequence). This CDR3 has 14 amino acids. Between the trimmed V and J ends, which lost 6 bases and 7 bases, there was a span of 15 bases. The CDR3 nucleotides are TGTGCCAGCAGTCCGCTTTTAGGAGTCGGGGAGCTGTTTTTT. Translated: CASSPLLGVGELFF.

The CDR3 DNA reads as TGTGCCAGCGGCCGACTAGCGGGTTCCTACGAGCAGTACGTC. Translation gives CASGRLAGSYEQYV. The V gene is TRBV27, the J gene TRBJ2-7; 10 nucleotides align to TRBD2. Trimming removed 8 bases from V and 1 base from J; junction bases left unmatched: 5. Germline V gene data show CDR1 as MNHEY and CDR2 as SMNVEV (reference sequence). The CDR3 extends over 14 amino acids.

The chain carries TRBV5-4 and TRBJ2-4; no firm D call. Trimming took 5 bases from V and 15 from J, leaving 9 bases between them. The V gene's germline CDR1 is SGHNT and CDR2 YYREEE (reference sequence). The CDR3 runs 9 residues. The DNA for the CDR3 is TGTGCCAGCAGTCGAGCGTCGTACTTC. Protein product: CASSRASYF.

This clone has just a few counts. This sequence joins TRBV4-1 and TRBJ2-1; TRBD1 might be the D (6 bases). V was shortened by 1 base and J by 8 bases, with 12 bases between the two germline ends. The CDR3 has 14 residues. Germline-derived CDR1 and CDR2 are MGHRA and YSYEKL. This chain's CDR3 is CASSQGDTTDEQFF. The CDR3 DNA follows: TGCGCCAGCAGCCAAGGGGACACGACTGATGAGCAGTTCTTC.

The chain carries TRBV5-4 and TRBJ2-3; 7 nucleotides agree with TRBD1. Unmatched junction bases numbered 5, after V lost 4 bases and J lost 0 bases. Germline CDR1 is SGHNT and CDR2 is YYREEE (reference sequence). This CDR3 has 15 amino acids. The CDR3 protein is CASSRVGQSTDTQYF. The CDR3 DNA follows: TGTGCCAGCAGCCGGGTGGGACAGAGCACAGATACGCAGTATTTT.

V and J are TRBV10-1 and TRBJ2-2, with 7 bases fitting TRBD1. Per the germline V gene, CDR1 is WNHNN and CDR2 is SYGVQD (reference sequence). After removal of 5 bases from V and 3 bases from J, the junction contained 6 bases not matched to a gene. This CDR3 is built from 15 residues. The DNA of the CDR3 is TGCGCCAGCAGTCCGACAGGGATATACACCGGGGAGCTGTTTTTT. Amino acid sequence: CASSPTGIYTGELFF.

The chain has TRBV5-6 and TRBJ1-2; 11 nucleotides line up with TRBD1. V dropped 4 bases and J dropped 4; count of bases not matched to a gene: 6. This CDR3 is built from 15 residues. Per the germline V gene, CDR1 is SGHDT and CDR2 is YYEEEE. The CDR3 loop is CASSPGQGVLYGYTF. DNA for the CDR3: TGTGCCAGCAGCCCGGGACAGGGGGTCCTCTATGGCTACACCTTC.